This T cell receptor beta chain was sequenced for a study of T cell repertoires in cytomegalovirus infection. Of note for this clonotype: Its antigen is unknown.

Points from the study as a whole: Accumulated public TCR beta family frequency recognized individuals carrying CMV together with the relevant HLA. The study found HLA-C-restricted CMV-specific TCR beta clonotypes dominating the ex vivo response.

TCRdb ran MiXCR on the reads and lists one entry per CDR3 protein. The top ten clones hold over 25% of a sample with 150,000 to 200,000 distinct CDR3 sequences, roughly an eighth of them seen once. V was trimmed by 4 bases and J by 0 bases, leaving 17 bases between them. Per germline, CDR1 SGHKS and CDR2 YYEKEE (reference sequence). The CDR3 is made up of 17 amino acids. The TCR comes from a human donor in good health (CMV status not recorded). Some clones in this sample may be carry-over from other donors' samples. The sequenced sample was PBMCs. The V gene is TRBV5-5, the J gene TRBJ1-3; no reliable D call. In nucleotides, the CDR3 is TGTGCCAGCAGCGGAAGGAGGGCAGGAACCTCTGGAAACACCATATATTTT. Translation gives CASSGRRAGTSGNTIYF.